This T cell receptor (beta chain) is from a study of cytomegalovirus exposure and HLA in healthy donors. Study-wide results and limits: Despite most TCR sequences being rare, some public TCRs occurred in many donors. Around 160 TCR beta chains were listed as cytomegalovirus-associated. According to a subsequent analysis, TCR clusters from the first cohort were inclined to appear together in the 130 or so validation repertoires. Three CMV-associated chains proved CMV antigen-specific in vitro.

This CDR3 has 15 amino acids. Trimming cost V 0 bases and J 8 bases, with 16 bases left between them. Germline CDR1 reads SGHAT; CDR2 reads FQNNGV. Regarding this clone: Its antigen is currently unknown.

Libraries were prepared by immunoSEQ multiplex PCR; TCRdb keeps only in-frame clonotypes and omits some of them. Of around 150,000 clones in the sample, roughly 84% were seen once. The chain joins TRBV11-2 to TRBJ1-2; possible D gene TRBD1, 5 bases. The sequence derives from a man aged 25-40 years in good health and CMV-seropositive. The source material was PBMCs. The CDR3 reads CASSLERVAGPGYTF. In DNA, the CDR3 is TGTGCCAGCAGCTTAGAACGGGTTGCAGGGCCCGGCTACACCTTC.